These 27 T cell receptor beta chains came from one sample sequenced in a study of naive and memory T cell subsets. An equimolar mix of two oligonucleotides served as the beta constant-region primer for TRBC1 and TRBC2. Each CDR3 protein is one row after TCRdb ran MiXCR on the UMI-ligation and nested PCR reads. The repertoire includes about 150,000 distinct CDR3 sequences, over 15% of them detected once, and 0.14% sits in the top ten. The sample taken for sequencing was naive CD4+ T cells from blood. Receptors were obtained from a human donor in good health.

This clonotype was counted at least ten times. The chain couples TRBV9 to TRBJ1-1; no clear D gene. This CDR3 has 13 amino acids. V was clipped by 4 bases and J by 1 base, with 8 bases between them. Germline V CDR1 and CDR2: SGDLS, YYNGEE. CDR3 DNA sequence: TGTGCCAGCAGCTTAACAGCGAACACTGAAGCTTTCTTT. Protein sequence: CASSLTANTEAFF.

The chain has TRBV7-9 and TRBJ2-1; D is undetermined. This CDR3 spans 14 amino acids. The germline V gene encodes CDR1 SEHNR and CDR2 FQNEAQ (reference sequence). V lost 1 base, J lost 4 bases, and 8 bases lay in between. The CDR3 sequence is CASSLDGLYNEQFF. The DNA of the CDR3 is TGTGCCAGCAGCTTAGACGGCCTTTACAATGAGCAGTTCTTC.

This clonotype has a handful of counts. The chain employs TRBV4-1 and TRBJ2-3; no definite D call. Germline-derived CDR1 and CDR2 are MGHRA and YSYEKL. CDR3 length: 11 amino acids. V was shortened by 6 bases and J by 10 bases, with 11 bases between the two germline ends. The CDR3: CASRGISAQYF. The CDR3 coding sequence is TGCGCCAGCAGAGGAATTAGTGCGCAGTATTTT.

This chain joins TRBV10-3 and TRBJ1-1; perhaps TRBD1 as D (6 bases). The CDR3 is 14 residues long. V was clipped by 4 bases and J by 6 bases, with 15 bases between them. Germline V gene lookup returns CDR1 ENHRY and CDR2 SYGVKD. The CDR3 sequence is CAISALEQGSEAFF. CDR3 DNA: TGTGCCATCAGTGCATTAGAACAGGGATCTGAAGCTTTCTTT.

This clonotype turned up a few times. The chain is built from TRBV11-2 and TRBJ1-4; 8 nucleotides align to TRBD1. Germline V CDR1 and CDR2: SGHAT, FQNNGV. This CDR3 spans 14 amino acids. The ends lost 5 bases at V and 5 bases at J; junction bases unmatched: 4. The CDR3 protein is CASSTDRVNEKLFF. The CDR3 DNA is TGTGCCAGCAGCACGGACAGGGTGAATGAAAAACTGTTTTTT. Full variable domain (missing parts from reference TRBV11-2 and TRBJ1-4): EAGVAQSPRYKIIEKRQSVAFWCNPISGHATLYWYQQILGQGPKLLIQFQNNGVVDDSQLPKDRFSAERLKGVDSTLKIQPAKLEDSAVYLCASSTDRVNEKLFFGSGTQLSVL.

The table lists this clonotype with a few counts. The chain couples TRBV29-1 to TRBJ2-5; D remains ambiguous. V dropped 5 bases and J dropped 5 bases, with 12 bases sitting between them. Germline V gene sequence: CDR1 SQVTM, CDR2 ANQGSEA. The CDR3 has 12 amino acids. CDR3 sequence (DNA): TGCAGCGTTCAAAAAGATTATGAGACCCAGTACTTC. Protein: CSVQKDYETQYF. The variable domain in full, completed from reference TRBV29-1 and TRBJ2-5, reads SAVISQKPSRDICQRGTSLTIQCQVDSQVTMMFWYRQQPGQSLTLIATANQGSEATYESGFVIDKFPISRPNLTFSTLTVSNMSPEDSSIYLCSVQKDYETQYFGPGTRLLVL.

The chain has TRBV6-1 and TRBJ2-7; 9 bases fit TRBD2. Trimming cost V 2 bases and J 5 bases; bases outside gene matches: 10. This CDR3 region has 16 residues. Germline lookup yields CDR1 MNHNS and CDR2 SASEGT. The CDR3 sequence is CASSETVASGRNEQYF. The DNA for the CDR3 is TGTGCCAGCAGTGAAACGGTTGCGAGCGGGAGGAACGAGCAGTACTTC.

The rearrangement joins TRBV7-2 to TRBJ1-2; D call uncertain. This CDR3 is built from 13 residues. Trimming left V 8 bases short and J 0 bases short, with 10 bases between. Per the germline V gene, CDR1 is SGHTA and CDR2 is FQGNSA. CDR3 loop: CASARSANYGYTF. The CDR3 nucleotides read TGTGCCAGCGCCAGATCTGCTAACTATGGCTACACCTTC.

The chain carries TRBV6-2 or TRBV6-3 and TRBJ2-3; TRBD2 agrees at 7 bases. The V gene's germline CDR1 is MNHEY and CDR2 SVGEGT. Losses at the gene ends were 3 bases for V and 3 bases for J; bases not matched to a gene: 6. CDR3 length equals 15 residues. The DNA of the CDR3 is TGTGCCAGCAGTTATCGTGTGCGGGAGACAGATACGCAGTATTTT. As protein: CASSYRVRETDTQYF.

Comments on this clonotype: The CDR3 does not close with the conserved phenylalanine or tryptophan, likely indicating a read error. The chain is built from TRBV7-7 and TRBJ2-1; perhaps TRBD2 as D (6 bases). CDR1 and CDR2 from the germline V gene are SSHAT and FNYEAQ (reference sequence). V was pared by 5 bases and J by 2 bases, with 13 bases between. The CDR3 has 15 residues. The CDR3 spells CASSPRERTYNEQFY. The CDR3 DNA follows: TGTGCCAGCAGCCCGCGGGAACGGACCTACAATGAGCAGTTCTAC.

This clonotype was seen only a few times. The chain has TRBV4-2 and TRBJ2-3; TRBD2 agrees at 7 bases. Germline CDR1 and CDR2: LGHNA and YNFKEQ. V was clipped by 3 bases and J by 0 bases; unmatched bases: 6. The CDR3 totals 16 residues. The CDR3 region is CASSQILAASTDTQYF. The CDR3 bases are TGTGCCAGCAGCCAGATTCTAGCGGCGAGCACAGATACGCAGTATTTT.

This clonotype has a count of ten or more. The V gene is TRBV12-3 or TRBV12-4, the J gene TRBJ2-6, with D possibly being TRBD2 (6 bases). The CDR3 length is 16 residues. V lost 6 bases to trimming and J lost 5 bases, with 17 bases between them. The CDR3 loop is CASRSPGLNRANVLTF. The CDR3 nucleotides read TGTGCCAGCAGATCTCCTGGACTAAACCGGGCCAACGTCCTGACTTTC.

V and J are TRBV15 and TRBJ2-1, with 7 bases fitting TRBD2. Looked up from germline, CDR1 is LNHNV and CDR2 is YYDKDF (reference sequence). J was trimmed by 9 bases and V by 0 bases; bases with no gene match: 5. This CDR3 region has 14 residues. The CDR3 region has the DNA TGTGCCACCAGCAGAGAGCTTGGCGGGGGTGAGCAGTTCTTC. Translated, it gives CATSRELGGGEQFF.

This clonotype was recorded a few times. Here the CDR3 DNA reads TGCAGTGCTATAGCGGGAGCCAGGGGAGAGACCCAGTACTTC. Protein sequence: CSAIAGARGETQYF. The chain employs TRBV20-1 and TRBJ2-5; 9 bases agree with TRBD2. This CDR3 region has 14 residues. CDR1 is DFQATT and CDR2 is SNEGSKA in the germline V gene (reference sequence). The ends lost 4 bases at V and 4 bases at J; junction bases unmatched: 7.

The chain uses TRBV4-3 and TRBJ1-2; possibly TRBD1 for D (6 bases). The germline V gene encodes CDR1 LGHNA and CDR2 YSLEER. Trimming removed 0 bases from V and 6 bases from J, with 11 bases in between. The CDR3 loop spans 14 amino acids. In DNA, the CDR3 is TGCGCCAGCAGCCAAGATGGTACAGGGCATGGCTACACCTTC. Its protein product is CASSQDGTGHGYTF.

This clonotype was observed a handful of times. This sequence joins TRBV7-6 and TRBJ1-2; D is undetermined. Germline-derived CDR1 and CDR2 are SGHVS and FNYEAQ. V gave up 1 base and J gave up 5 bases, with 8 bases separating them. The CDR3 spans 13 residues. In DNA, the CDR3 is TGTGCCAGCAGCTTAGATCCAGGATATGGCTACACCTTC. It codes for CASSLDPGYGYTF.

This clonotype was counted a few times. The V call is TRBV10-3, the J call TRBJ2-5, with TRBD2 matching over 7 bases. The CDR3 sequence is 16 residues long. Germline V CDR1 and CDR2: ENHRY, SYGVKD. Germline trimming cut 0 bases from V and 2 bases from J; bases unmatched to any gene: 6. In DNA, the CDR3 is TGTGCCATCAGTGAGTCCCTAGCGGCGTCTCAAGAGACCCAGTACTTC. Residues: CAISESLAASQETQYF.

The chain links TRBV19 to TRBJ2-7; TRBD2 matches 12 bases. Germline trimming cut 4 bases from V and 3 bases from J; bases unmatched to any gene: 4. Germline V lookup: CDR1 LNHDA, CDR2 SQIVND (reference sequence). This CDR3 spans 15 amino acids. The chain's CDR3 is CASSNRLAGVYEQYF. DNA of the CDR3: TGTGCCAGTAGTAACCGACTAGCGGGGGTCTACGAGCAGTACTTC.

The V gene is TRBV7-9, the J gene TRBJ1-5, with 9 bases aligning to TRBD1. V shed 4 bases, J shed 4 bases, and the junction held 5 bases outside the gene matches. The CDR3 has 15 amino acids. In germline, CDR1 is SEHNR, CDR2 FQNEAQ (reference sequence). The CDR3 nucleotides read TGTGCCAGCAGCTCGGCGGGACAGGGAAATCAGCCCCAGCATTTT. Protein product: CASSSAGQGNQPQHF.

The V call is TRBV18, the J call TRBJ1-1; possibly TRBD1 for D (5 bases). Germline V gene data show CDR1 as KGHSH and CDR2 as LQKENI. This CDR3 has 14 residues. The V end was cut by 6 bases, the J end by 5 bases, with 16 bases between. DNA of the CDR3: TGTGCCAGCTCGCAGGGCGAAGTGAGGACTGAAGCTTTCTTT. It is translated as CASSQGEVRTEAFF.

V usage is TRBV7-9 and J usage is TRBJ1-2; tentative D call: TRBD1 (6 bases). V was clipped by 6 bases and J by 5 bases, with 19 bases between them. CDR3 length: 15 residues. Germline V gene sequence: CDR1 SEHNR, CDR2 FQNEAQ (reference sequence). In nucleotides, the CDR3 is TGTGCCAGCAGATCAGGGGCCGTTCTTGGGTATGGCTACACCTTC. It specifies CASRSGAVLGYGYTF.

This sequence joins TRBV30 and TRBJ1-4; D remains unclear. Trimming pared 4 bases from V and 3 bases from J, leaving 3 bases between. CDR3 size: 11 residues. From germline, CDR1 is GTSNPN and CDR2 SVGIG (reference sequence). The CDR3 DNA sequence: TGTGCCTGGATATCTAATGAAAAACTGTTTTTT. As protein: CAWISNEKLFF.

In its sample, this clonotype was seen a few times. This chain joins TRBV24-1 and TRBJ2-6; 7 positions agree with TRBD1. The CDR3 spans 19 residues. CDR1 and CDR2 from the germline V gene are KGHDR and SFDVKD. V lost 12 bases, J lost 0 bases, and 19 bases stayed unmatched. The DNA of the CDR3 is TGTGCCCCACCACCTTTCCGCGGACAGGATCCCTCTGGGGCCAACGTCCTGACTTTC. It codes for CAPPPFRGQDPSGANVLTF.

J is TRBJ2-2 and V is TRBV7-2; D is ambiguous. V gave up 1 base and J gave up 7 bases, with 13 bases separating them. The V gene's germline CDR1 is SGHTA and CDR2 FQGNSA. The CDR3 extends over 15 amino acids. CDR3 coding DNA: TGTGCCAGCAGCTTAGACGTGGTCGTCGGCGGGGAGCTGTTTTTT. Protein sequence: CASSLDVVVGGELFF.

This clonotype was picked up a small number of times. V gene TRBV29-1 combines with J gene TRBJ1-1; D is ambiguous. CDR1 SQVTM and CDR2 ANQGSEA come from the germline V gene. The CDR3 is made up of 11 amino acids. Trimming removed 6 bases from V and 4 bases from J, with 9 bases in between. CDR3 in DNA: TGCAGCGTCATCCGGGGCACTGAAGCTTTCTTT. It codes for CSVIRGTEAFF.

Here the CDR3 reads CASSVFEAIGELFF. The CDR3 DNA is TGTGCCAGCAGCGTATTTGAGGCCATCGGGGAGCTGTTTTTT. V and J are TRBV9 and TRBJ2-2; D not resolved. Trimming took 1 base from V and 7 from J, leaving 11 bases between them. The V gene's germline CDR1 is SGDLS and CDR2 YYNGEE. CDR3 length equals 14 residues.

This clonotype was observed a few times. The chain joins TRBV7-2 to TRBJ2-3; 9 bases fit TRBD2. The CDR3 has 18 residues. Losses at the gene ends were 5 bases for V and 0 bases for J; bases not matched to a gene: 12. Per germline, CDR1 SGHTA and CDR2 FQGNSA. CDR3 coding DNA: TGTGCCAGCAGCCCCCTCGGACTAGCGAGAACTAGCACAGATACGCAGTATTTT. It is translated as CASSPLGLARTSTDTQYF.